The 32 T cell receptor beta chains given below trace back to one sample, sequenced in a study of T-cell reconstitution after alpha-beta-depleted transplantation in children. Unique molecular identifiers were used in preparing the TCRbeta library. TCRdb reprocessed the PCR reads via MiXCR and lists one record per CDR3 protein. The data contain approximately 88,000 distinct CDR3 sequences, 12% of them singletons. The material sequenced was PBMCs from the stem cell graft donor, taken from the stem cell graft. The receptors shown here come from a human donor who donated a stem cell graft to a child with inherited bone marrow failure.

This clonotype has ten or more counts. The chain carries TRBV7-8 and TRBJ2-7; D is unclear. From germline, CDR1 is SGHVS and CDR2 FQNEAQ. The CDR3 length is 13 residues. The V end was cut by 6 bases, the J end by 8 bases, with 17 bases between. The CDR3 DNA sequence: TGTGCCAGCAGTTCCAGTGTTCGCGGCCAGCAGTACTTC. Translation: CASSSSVRGQQYF.

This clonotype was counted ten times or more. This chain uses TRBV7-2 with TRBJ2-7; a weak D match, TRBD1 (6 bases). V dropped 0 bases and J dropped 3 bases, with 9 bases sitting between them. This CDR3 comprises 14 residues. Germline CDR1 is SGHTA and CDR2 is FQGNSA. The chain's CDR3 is CASSLARTDYEQYF. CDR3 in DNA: TGTGCCAGCAGCTTAGCCCGGACAGACTACGAGCAGTACTTC.

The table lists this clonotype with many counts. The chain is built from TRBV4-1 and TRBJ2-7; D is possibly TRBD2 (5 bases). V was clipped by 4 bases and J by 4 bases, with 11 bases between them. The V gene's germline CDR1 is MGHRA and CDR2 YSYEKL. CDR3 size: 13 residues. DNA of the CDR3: TGCGCCAGCAGCCGGACTGATTATTACGAGCAGTACTTC. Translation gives CASSRTDYYEQYF.

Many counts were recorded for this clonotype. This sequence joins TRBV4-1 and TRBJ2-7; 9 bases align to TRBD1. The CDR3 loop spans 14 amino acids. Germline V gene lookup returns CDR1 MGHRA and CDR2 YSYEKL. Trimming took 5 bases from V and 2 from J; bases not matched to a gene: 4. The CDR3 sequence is CASSTGTGTYEQYF. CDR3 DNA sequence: TGCGCCAGCAGCACAGGGACAGGGACCTACGAGCAGTACTTC.

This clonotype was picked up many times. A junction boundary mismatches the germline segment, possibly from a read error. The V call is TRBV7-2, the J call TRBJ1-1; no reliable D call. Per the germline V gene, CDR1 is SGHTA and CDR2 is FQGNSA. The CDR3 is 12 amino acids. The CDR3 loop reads CASSSYHTEAFF. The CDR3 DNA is TGTGCCAGCAGCTCTTACCACACCGAAGCTTTCTTT.

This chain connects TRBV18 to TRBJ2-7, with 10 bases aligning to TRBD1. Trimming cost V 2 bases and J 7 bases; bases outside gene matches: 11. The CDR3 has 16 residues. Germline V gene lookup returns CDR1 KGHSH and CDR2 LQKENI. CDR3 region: CASSPNRDRGSGEQYF. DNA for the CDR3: TGTGCCAGCTCACCAAATCGGGACAGGGGATCTGGAGAGCAGTACTTC.

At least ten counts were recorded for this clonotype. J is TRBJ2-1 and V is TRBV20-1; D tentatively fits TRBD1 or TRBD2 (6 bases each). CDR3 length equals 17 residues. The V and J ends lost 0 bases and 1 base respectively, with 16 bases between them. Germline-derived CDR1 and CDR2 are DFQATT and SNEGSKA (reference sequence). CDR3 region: CSARDERGVHSYNEQFF. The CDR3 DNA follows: TGCAGTGCTAGAGATGAAAGGGGGGTTCATTCCTACAATGAGCAGTTCTTC.

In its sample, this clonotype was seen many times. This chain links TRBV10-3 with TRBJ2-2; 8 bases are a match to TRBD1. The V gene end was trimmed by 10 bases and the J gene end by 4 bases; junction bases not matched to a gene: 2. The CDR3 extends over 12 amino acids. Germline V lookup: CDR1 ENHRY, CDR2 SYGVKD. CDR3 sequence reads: CATQGATGELFF. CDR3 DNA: TGTGCCACTCAGGGGGCCACCGGGGAGCTGTTTTTT.

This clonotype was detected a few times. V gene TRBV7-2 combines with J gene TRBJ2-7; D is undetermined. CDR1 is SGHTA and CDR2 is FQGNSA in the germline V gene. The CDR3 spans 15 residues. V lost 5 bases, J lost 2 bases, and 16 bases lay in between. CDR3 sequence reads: CASSPRARPTYEQYF. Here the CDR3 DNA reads TGTGCCAGCAGCCCCCGGGCCAGGCCCACCTACGAGCAGTACTTC.

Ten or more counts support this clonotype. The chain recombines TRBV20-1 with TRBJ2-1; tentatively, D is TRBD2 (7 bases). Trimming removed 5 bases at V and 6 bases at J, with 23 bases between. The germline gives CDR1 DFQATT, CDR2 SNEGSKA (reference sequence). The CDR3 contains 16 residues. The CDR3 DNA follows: TGCAGTGCTCCACGAAGAGGGGGGGCTCTAACCAATGAGCAGTTCTTC. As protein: CSAPRRGGALTNEQFF.

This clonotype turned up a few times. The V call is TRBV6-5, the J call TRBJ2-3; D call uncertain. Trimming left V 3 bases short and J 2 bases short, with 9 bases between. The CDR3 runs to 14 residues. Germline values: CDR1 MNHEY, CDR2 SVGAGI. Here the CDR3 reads CASSYSRTTDTQYF. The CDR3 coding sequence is TGTGCCAGCAGTTATTCGCGGACCACAGATACGCAGTATTTT.

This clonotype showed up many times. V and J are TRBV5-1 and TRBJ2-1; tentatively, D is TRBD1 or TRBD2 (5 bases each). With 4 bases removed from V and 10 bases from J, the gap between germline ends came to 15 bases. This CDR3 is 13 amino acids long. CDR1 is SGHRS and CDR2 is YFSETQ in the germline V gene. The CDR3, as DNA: TGCGCCAGCAGCCCTCAGGGTTCGGGGGAGCAGTTCTTC. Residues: CASSPQGSGEQFF.

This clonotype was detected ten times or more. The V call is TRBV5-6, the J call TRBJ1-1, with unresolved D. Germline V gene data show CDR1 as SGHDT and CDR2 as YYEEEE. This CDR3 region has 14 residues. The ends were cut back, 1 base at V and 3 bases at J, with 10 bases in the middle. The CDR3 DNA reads TGTGCCAGCAGCTTGCGGGGATACGACACTGAAGCTTTCTTT. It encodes CASSLRGYDTEAFF.

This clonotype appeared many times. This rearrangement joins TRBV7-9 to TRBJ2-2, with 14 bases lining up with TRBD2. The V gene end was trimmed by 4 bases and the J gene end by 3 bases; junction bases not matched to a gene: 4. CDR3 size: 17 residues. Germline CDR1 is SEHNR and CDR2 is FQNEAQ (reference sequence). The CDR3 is CASSWGLAGEDTGELFF. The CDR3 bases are TGTGCCAGCAGCTGGGGACTAGCGGGAGAGGACACCGGGGAGCTGTTTTTT. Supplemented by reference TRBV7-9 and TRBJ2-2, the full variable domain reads DTGVSQNPRHKITKRGQNVTFRCDPISEHNRLYWYRQTLGQGPEFLTYFQNEAQLEKSRLLSDRFSAERPKGSFSTLEIQRTEQGDSAMYLCASSWGLAGEDTGELFFGEGSRLTVL.

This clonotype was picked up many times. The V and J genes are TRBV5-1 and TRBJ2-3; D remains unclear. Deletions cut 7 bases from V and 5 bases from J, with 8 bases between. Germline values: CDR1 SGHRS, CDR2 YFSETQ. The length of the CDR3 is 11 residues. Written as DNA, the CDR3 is TGCGCCAGCGGAGAAGTAGATACGCAGTATTTT. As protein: CASGEVDTQYF.

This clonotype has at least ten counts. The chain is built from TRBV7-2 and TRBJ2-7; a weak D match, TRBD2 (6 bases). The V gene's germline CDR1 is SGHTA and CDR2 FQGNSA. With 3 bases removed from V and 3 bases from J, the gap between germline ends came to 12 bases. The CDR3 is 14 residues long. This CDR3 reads CASSFAGRNYEQYF. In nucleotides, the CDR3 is TGTGCCAGCAGCTTCGCCGGGAGAAACTACGAGCAGTACTTC.

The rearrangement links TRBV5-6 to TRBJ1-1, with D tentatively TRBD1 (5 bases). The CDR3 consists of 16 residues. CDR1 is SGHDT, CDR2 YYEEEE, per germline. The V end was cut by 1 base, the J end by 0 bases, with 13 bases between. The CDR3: CASSLNLGALNTEAFF. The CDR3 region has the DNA TGTGCCAGCAGCTTGAACTTAGGGGCTTTGAACACTGAAGCTTTCTTT.

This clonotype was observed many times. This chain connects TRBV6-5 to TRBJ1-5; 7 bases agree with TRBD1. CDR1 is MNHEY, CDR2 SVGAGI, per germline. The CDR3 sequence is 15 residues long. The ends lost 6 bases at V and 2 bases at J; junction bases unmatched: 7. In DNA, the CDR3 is TGTGCCAGCAGCTGCACAGGGGCAGGCAATCAGCCCCAGCATTTT. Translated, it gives CASSCTGAGNQPQHF.

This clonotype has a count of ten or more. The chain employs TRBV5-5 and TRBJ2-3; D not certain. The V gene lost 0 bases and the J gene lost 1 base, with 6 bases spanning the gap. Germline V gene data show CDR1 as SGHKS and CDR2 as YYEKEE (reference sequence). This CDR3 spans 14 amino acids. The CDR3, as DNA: TGTGCCAGCAGCTTGGAGACTGGCACAGATACGCAGTATTTT. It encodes CASSLETGTDTQYF. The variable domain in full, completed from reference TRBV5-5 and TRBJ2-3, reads DAGVTQSPTHLIKTRGQQVTLRCSPISGHKSVSWYQQVLGQGPQFIFQYYEKEERGRGNFPDRFSARQFPNYSSELNVNALLLGDSALYLCASSLETGTDTQYFGPGTRLTVL.

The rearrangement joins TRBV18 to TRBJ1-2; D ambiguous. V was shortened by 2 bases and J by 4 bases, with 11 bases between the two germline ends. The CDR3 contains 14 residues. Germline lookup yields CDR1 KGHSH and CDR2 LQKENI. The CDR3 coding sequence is TGTGCCAGCTCACCATCCACACCTCTCTATGGCTACACCTTC. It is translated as CASSPSTPLYGYTF.

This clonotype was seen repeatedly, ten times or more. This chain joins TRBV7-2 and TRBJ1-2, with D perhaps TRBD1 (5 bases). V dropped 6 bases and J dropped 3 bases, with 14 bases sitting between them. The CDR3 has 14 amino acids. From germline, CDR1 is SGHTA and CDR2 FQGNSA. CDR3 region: CASRPTGGDYGYTF. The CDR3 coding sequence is TGTGCCAGCAGGCCAACCGGGGGGGACTATGGCTACACCTTC.

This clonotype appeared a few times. CDR3 sequence (DNA): TGTGCCAGTTCCCGGGACGGACGAGGGGATACTGAGCAGTTCTTC. Translation gives CASSRDGRGDTEQFF. The V and J genes are TRBV10-3 and TRBJ2-1; D may correspond to TRBD1 or TRBD2 (5 bases each). This CDR3 comprises 15 residues. Germline V gene data show CDR1 as ENHRY and CDR2 as SYGVKD. V lost 10 bases to trimming and J lost 9 bases, with 25 bases between them.

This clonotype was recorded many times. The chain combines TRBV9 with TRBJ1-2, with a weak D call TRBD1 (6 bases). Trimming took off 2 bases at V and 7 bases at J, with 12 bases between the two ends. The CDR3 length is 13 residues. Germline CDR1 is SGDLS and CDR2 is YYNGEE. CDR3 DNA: TGTGCCAGCAGCGTCCCGGGACAATCTGGCTACACCTTC. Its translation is CASSVPGQSGYTF.

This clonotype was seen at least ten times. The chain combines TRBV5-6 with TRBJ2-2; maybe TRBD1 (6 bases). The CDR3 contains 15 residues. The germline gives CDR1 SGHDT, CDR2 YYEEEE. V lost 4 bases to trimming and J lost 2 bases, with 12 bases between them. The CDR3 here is CASSPGTFNTGELFF. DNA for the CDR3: TGTGCCAGCAGCCCCGGGACATTTAACACCGGGGAGCTGTTTTTT.

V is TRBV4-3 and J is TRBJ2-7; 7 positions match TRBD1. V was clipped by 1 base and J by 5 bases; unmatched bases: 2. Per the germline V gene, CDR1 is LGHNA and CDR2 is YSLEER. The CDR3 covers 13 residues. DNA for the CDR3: TGCGCCAGCAGCCAAGGACAGGGTCACGAGCAGTACTTC. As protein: CASSQGQGHEQYF.

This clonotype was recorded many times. The CDR3 spells CASSLSSGGVGETQYF. CDR3 coding DNA: TGTGCCAGCAGCTTATCGAGCGGGGGGGTGGGAGAGACCCAGTACTTC. V gene TRBV7-2 combines with J gene TRBJ2-5; TRBD2 agrees at 10 bases. With V trimmed by 2 bases and J by 4 bases, 7 bases remained unmatched. This CDR3 is 16 amino acids long. Germline V gives CDR1 SGHTA, CDR2 FQGNSA.

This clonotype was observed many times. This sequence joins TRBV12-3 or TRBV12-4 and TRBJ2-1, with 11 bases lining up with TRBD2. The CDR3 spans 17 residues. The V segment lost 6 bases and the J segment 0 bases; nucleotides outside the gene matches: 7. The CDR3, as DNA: TGTGCCAGCAGGTCTAGCGGGGGGCGGAGCTCCTACAATGAGCAGTTCTTC. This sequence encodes CASRSSGGRSSYNEQFF.

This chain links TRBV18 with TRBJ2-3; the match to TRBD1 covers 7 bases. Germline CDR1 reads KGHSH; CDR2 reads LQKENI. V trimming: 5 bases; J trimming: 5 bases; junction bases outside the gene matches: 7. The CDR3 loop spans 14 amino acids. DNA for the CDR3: TGTGCCAGCTCATATTACAGGGGACGAGATACGCAGTATTTT. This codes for CASSYYRGRDTQYF.

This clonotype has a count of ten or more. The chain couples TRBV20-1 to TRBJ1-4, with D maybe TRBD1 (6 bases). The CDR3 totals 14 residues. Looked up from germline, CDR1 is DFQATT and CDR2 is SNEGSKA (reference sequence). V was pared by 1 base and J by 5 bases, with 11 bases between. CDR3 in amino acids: CSARGGGLNEKLFF. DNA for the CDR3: TGCAGTGCTAGAGGGGGGGGCTTAAATGAAAAACTGTTTTTT.

CDR3 DNA: TGTGCCAGCAGCCTCCACTGGAGCTCCTACAATGAGCAGTTCTTC. Its translation: CASSLHWSSYNEQFF. The chain carries TRBV7-8 and TRBJ2-1; D call uncertain. V lost 5 bases, J lost 0 bases, and 11 bases lay in between. The germline V gene has CDR1 SGHVS and CDR2 FQNEAQ. The length of the CDR3 is 15 residues.

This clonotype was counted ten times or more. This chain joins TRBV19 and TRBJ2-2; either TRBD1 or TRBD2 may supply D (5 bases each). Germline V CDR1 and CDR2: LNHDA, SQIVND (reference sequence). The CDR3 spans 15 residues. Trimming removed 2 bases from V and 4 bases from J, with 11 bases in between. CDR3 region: CASSIIGTSTGELFF. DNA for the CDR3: TGTGCCAGTAGTATAATTGGGACGTCCACCGGGGAGCTGTTTTTT.

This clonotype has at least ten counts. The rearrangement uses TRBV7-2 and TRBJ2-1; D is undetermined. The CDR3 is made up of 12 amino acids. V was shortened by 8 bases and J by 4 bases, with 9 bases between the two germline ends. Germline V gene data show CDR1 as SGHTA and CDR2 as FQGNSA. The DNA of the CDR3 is TGTGCCAGCTCCCCCTTATACAATGAGCAGTTCTTC. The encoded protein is CASSPLYNEQFF. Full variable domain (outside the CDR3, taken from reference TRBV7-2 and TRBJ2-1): GAGVSQSPSNKVTEKGKDVELRCDPISGHTALYWYRQSLGQGLEFLIYFQGNSAPDKSGLPSDRFSAERTGGSVSTLTIQRTQQEDSAVYLCASSPLYNEQFFGPGTRLTVL.